These T cell receptor beta chains were read from a single sample in a study of T cell clones after liver transplantation. Produced via immunoSEQ multiplex PCR; TCRdb's table is partial and in-frame only. The sample records 2,000 to 2,500 clones, 20% to 25% being singletons. Their antigens remain unidentified. Specimen: CD8+ T cells from cultured PBMCs. These receptors were taken from a human patient who received a liver transplant. These T cells may partly come from the graft donor. Each CDR3 is given with its conserved first and last residue. A D gene is named only where the DNA matches it firmly. Where a row states a size, it is once, few, many or the class of an expanded clone; other rows omit it.

v_gene,j_gene,d_gene,abundance,CDR3aa,CDR3nt
TRBV5-4,TRBJ1-1,NA,few,CASSPRGFSEAFF,TGTGCCAGCAGCCCTCGCGGGTTCTCTGAAGCTTTCTTT
TRBV28,TRBJ2-7,TRBD1,few,CASTGPGQGYEQYF,TGTGCCAGCACCGGACCGGGACAGGGCTACGAGCAGTACTTC
TRBV7-9,TRBJ2-3,NA,large,CASSPVGTQYF,TGTGCCAGCAGCCCCGTCGGAACGCAGTATTTT
TRBV27,TRBJ2-3,NA,few,CASPSGIVTDTQYF,TGTGCCAGCCCCTCCGGGATAGTCACAGATACGCAGTATTTT
TRBV27,TRBJ2-7,NA,NA,CASSSGSRSGPSDEQYF,TGTGCCAGCAGTAGTGGGAGTCGATCAGGGCCCTCGGACGAGCAGTACTTC
TRBV21-1,TRBJ1-3,NA,NA,CASSRAIATTARNTIYF,TGTGCCAGCAGCCGAGCGATAGCTACAACAGCACGAAACACCATATATTTT
TRBV28,TRBJ2-7,NA,few,CASSLWGMEQYF,TGTGCCAGCAGTTTATGGGGGATGGAGCAGTACTTC
TRBV5-3,TRBJ1-5,NA,NA,CARSLQTQGGRGNQPQHF,TGTGCCAGAAGCCTCCAAACCCAGGGTGGGAGAGGCAATCAGCCCCAGCATTTT
TRBV2,TRBJ2-7,TRBD1,NA,CASSYPGQGTYEQYF,TGTGCCAGCAGTTACCCGGGACAGGGAACCTACGAGCAGTACTTC
TRBV28,TRBJ2-5,TRBD1,NA,CASSLSLGGRGRQETQYF,TGTGCCAGCAGTTTAAGCCTCGGAGGCAGGGGGAGACAAGAGACCCAGTACTTC
TRBV9,TRBJ2-6,TRBD2,medium-sized,CASSEPGLADYSGANVLTF,TGTGCCAGCAGCGAGCCAGGACTAGCGGATTACTCTGGGGCCAACGTCCTGACTTTC
TRBV19,TRBJ2-1,NA,large,CASSVGGDNEQFF,TGTGCCAGTAGTGTGGGCGGGGACAATGAGCAGTTCTTC
TRBV9,TRBJ2-7,TRBD2,NA,CASSVGLAGVSSYEQYF,TGTGCCAGCAGCGTAGGTCTAGCGGGGGTGAGCTCCTACGAGCAGTACTTC
TRBV7-3,TRBJ2-7,TRBD1,NA,CASRDRGYEQYF,TGTGCCAGCAGGGACAGGGGCTACGAGCAGTACTTC
TRBV10-3,TRBJ2-7,TRBD1,NA,CAIRKTGDYEQYF,TGTGCCATCAGAAAGACAGGGGACTACGAGCAGTACTTC
TRBV2,TRBJ2-7,NA,NA,CASSFGDASREQYF,TGTGCCAGCAGTTTCGGGGACGCCTCTCGAGAGCAGTACTTC
TRBV7-6,TRBJ2-2,NA,many,CASFAGELFF,TGTGCCAGTTTCGCGGGGGAGCTGTTTTTT
TRBV11-2,TRBJ1-1,NA,NA,CASSLENYMNTEAFF,TGTGCCAGCAGCTTAGAGAACTACATGAACACTGAAGCTTTCTTT
TRBV11-3,TRBJ2-1,TRBD2,few,CASSRTSGEYYNEQFF,TGTGCCAGCAGCCGGACTAGCGGGGAGTACTACAATGAGCAGTTCTTC
TRBV11-3,TRBJ2-7,NA,large,CASSFGYGSEQYF,TGTGCCAGCAGCTTCGGTTACGGGAGCGAGCAGTACTTC
TRBV28,TRBJ1-1,TRBD1,NA,CASSLGPGGNTEAFF,TGTGCCAGCAGTTTGGGGCCAGGGGGGAACACTGAAGCTTTCTTT
TRBV29-1,TRBJ2-7,TRBD2,large,CSVRTSGSYEQYF,TGCAGCGTTCGGACTAGCGGGTCCTACGAGCAGTACTTC
TRBV6-6,TRBJ2-1,TRBD2,few,CASSLSGSSYNEQFF,TGTGCCAGCAGTCTTAGCGGGAGCTCCTACAATGAGCAGTTCTTC
TRBV19,TRBJ2-1,NA,few,CASSSIKGESNEQFF,TGTGCCAGTAGCTCCATAAAGGGCGAATCCAATGAGCAGTTCTTC
TRBV27,TRBJ2-3,NA,few,CASSLISTDTQYF,TGTGCCAGCAGTTTGATTAGCACAGATACGCAGTATTTT
TRBV5-5,TRBJ1-1,NA,NA,CASSPREGIATEAFF,TGTGCCAGCAGCCCCCGAGAGGGAATCGCCACTGAAGCTTTCTTT
TRBV4-1,TRBJ2-1,NA,NA,CASSLLGTPSYNEQFF,TGTGCCAGCAGCTTGTTGGGGACGCCGTCCTACAATGAGCAGTTCTTC
TRBV27,TRBJ2-3,TRBD1,few,CASSAGPRGQSDTQYF,TGTGCCAGCAGTGCAGGCCCCAGGGGGCAATCAGATACGCAGTATTTT
TRBV10-3,TRBJ2-3,NA,medium-sized,CAISGEGSTDTQYF,TGTGCCATCAGTGGCGAGGGATCCACAGATACGCAGTATTTT
TRBV5-1,TRBJ2-1,NA,medium-sized,CASSWVGGPYNEQFF,TGCGCCAGCAGCTGGGTGGGGGGACCTTACAATGAGCAGTTCTTC
TRBV7-4,TRBJ2-5,TRBD2,NA,CASSSELAGVWETQYF,TGTGCCAGCAGCTCGGAATTAGCGGGAGTATGGGAGACCCAGTACTTC
TRBV4-3,TRBJ2-7,TRBD1,NA,CASSLFYGTGYEQYF,TGCGCCAGCAGCCTTTTTTATGGGACAGGGTACGAGCAGTACTTC
TRBV6-1,TRBJ1-2,NA,NA,CASSEGAINYGYTF,TGTGCCAGCAGTGAGGGGGCCATAAACTATGGCTACACCTTC
TRBV11-1,TRBJ1-5,NA,few,CASSLAGANQPQHF,TGTGCCAGCAGCTTAGCAGGGGCCAATCAGCCCCAGCATTTT
TRBV28,TRBJ2-7,NA,few,CASSINREFGEQYF,TGTGCCAGCAGCATCAACAGGGAGTTTGGAGAGCAGTACTTC
TRBV5-6,TRBJ1-1,NA,few,CASSPNFRTNTEAFF,TGTGCCAGCAGCCCCAACTTCCGAACCAACACTGAAGCTTTCTTT
TRBV7-2,TRBJ2-7,NA,NA,CASSQGSGLPYEQYF,TGCGCCAGCAGCCAAGGGAGCGGACTCCCCTACGAGCAGTACTTC
TRBV19,TRBJ2-5,TRBD2,few,CASSWSGASGKTQYF,TGTGCCAGTAGCTGGAGCGGGGCGTCCGGGAAGACCCAGTACTTC
TRBV4-2,TRBJ1-1,NA,few,CASSPRGFSEAFF,TGTGCCAGCAGCCCTCGCGGGTTCTCTGAAGCTTTCTTT
TRBV15,TRBJ1-5,NA,large,CATSLERVANQPQHF,TGTGCCACCAGCTTAGAAAGGGTTGCAAATCAGCCCCAGCATTTT
TRBV2,TRBJ2-7,TRBD2,NA,CASSEGLAGAYEQYF,TGTGCCAGCAGTGAAGGGCTAGCGGGAGCCTACGAGCAGTACTTC
TRBV28,TRBJ1-2,NA,few,CARSPRGGVGGYTF,TGTGCCCGCAGTCCCCGGGGAGGGGTGGGGGGCTACACCTTC
TRBV7-2,TRBJ1-1,NA,few,CASSRIAVLETEAFF,TGTGCCAGCAGCCGAATCGCGGTACTGGAAACTGAAGCTTTCTTT
TRBV2,TRBJ2-1,NA,few,CASSEGGSYNEQFF,TGTGCCAGCAGTGAGGGGGGATCGTACAATGAGCAGTTCTTC
TRBV6-6,TRBJ1-2,NA,NA,CASLGPTYGYTF,TGTGCCAGCCTGGGACCGACCTATGGCTACACCTTC
TRBV11-1,TRBJ1-2,TRBD1,NA,CASSGQATGAGGYTF,TGTGCCAGCAGCGGGCAAGCAACAGGGGCAGGTGGCTACACCTTC
TRBV6-5,TRBJ2-7,NA,NA,CASSFLSARGEQYF,TGTGCCAGCAGTTTCCTCTCCGCCCGGGGGGAGCAGTACTTC
TRBV28,TRBJ2-1,NA,medium-sized,CASSSSGEALYNEQFF,TGTGCCAGCAGTTCAAGCGGAGAGGCTCTCTACAATGAGCAGTTCTTC